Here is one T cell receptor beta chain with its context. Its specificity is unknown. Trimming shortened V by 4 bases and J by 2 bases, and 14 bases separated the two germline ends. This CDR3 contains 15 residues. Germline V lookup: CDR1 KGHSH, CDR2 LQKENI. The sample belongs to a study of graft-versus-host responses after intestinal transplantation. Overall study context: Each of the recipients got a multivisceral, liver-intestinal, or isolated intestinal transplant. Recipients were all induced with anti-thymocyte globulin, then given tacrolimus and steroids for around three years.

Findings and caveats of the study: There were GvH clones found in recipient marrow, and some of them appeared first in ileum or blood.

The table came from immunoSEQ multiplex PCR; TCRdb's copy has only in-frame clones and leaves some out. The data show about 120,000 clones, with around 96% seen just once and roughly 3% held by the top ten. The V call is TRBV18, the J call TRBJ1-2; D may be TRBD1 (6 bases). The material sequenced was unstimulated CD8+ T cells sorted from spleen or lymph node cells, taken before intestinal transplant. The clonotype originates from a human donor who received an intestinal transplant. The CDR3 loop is CASSLRQAINYGYTF. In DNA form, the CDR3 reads TGTGCCAGCTCACTGCGACAGGCGATAAACTATGGCTACACCTTC.